The 14 T cell receptor beta chains reported below all come from one sample, sequenced in a study of control samples from healthy donors and cancer patients. The protocol was immunoSEQ multiplex PCR, while the TCRdb copy is restricted to in-frame clones and leaves out a portion. The table records about 95,000 clones, 88% of them present only once. Sequenced input: blood. The receptors here all came from a woman between 65 and 79 years old in good health.

The chain carries TRBV5-1 and TRBJ1-4; D is unclear. The CDR3 is 15 amino acids. The V end was cut by 0 bases, the J end by 2 bases, with 8 bases between. The germline V gene encodes CDR1 SGHRS and CDR2 YFSETQ. In DNA form, the CDR3 reads TGCGCCAGCAGCTTGGGCGGGATGACTAATGAAAAACTGTTTTTT. Its protein product is CASSLGGMTNEKLFF.

This chain uses TRBV9 with TRBJ2-3, with a weak D call TRBD1 (6 bases). The CDR3 has 16 amino acids. Trimming pared 3 bases from V and 2 bases from J, leaving 16 bases between. CDR1 and CDR2 from the germline V gene are SGDLS and YYNGEE. DNA of the CDR3: TGTGCCAGCAGCGGTCGACAGGCCCTCTTCACAGATACGCAGTATTTT. Its protein is CASSGRQALFTDTQYF.

The gene calls are TRBV4-3 and TRBJ2-7; 9 bases are a match to TRBD1. The ends lost 4 bases at V and 5 bases at J; junction bases unmatched: 15. Germline assignment: CDR1 LGHNA and CDR2 YSLEER. The CDR3 loop spans 17 amino acids. For the CDR3, the DNA is TGCGCCAGCAGCCCAGGGGAAGGACAGGGGTCACGAGACGAGCAGTACTTC. As protein: CASSPGEGQGSRDEQYF.

The chain combines TRBV30 with TRBJ1-6, with TRBD1 matching 8 bases. The CDR3 runs to 15 residues. Trimming took 0 bases from V and 7 from J; bases not matched to a gene: 5. The germline V gene encodes CDR1 GTSNPN and CDR2 SVGIG (reference sequence). CDR3 coding DNA: TGTGCCTGGAGTGTACTCAGGGGGCGAAATTCACCCCTCCACTTT. Its protein product is CAWSVLRGRNSPLHF. The variable domain in full, completed from reference TRBV30 and TRBJ1-6, reads SQTIHQWPATLVQPVGSPLSLECTVEGTSNPNLYWYRQAAGRGLQLLFYSVGIGQISSEVPQNLSASRPQDRQFILSSKKLLLSDSGFYLCAWSVLRGRNSPLHFGNGTRLTVT.

The chain combines TRBV6-2 or TRBV6-3 with TRBJ2-2, with D possibly called TRBD1 or TRBD2 (5 bases each). This CDR3 is built from 14 residues. CDR1 is MNHEY and CDR2 is SVGEGT in the germline V gene. The V and J ends lost 5 bases and 3 bases respectively, with 10 bases between them. Here the CDR3 reads CASSLTGHTGELFF. As DNA, the CDR3 is TGTGCCAGCAGTCTAACGGGACACACCGGGGAGCTGTTTTTT.

This clone appeared a few times. This rearrangement joins TRBV30 to TRBJ2-3; the D gene is possibly TRBD2 (6 bases). V was trimmed by 0 bases and J by 5 bases, leaving 9 bases between them. The CDR3 totals 13 residues. The germline V gene has CDR1 GTSNPN and CDR2 SVGIG (reference sequence). The CDR3 DNA is TGTGCCTGGAGTGTAAAGGGAGGAGATACGCAGTATTTT. Its translation is CAWSVKGGDTQYF.

This clone came up a few times. The chain links TRBV14 to TRBJ2-5, with 7 bases aligning to TRBD1. Per the germline V gene, CDR1 is SGHDN and CDR2 is FVKESK. J gave up 6 bases and V 5 bases, and 3 bases lay outside the gene matches. The length of the CDR3 is 12 residues. As DNA, the CDR3 is TGTGCCAGCAGCGCAGGGGGAAAGACCCAGTACTTC. Translation: CASSAGGKTQYF. Based on the CDR3 plus reference TRBV14 and TRBJ2-5, the full variable domain is EAGVTQFPSHSVIEKGQTVTLRCDPISGHDNLYWYRRVMGKEIKFLLHFVKESKQDESGMPNNRFLAERTGGTYSTLKVQPAELEDSGVYFCASSAGGKTQYFGPGTRLLVL.

This clone was seen only a few times. The rearrangement uses TRBV7-9 and TRBJ2-7; unclear D gene. The CDR3 totals 16 residues. Per the germline V gene, CDR1 is SEHNR and CDR2 is FQNEAQ (reference sequence). Deletions cut 4 bases from V and 5 bases from J, with 21 bases between. CDR3 protein: CASSSRLDPRTNEQYF. As DNA, the CDR3 is TGTGCCAGCAGCTCAAGGCTGGACCCCAGGACCAACGAGCAGTACTTC.

The CDR3, as DNA: TGCAGCGTTGAAGAGTCAGCCCTTGAGCAGTTCTTC. This sequence encodes CSVEESALEQFF. This rearrangement joins TRBV29-1 to TRBJ2-1; unclear D gene. With 0 bases removed from V and 9 bases from J, the gap between germline ends came to 9 bases. The germline CDR1 and CDR2 sequences are SQVTM and ANQGSEA. The length of the CDR3 is 12 residues.

The chain employs TRBV6-6 and TRBJ2-4; D is unclear. This CDR3 is 15 amino acids long. Trimming pared 7 bases from V and 0 bases from J, leaving 13 bases between. Germline CDR1 is MNHNY and CDR2 is SVGAGI (reference sequence). CDR3 sequence reads: CASTPQSLAKNIQYF. For the CDR3, the DNA is TGTGCCAGCACCCCTCAGTCCCTAGCCAAAAACATTCAGTACTTC.

V is TRBV5-5 and J is TRBJ1-4; no firm D call. V shed 2 bases and J shed 8 bases, with 13 bases lying between them. The CDR3 runs to 14 residues. Germline V gene sequence: CDR1 SGHKS, CDR2 YYEKEE (reference sequence). CDR3 amino acids: CASSFEPLLEKLFF. CDR3 in DNA: TGTGCCAGCAGCTTTGAACCCTTATTGGAAAAACTGTTTTTT.

This clone was seen more than once but under ten times. The rearrangement joins TRBV3-1 (or the pseudogene TRBV3-2) to TRBJ1-5; possibly TRBD1 for D (6 bases). V lost 1 base, J lost 0 bases, and 10 bases lay in between. CDR1 is LGHDT, CDR2 YNNKEL, per germline (reference sequence). The CDR3 is 16 residues long. The CDR3 nucleotides read TGTGCCAGCAGCCAAGGTGGGACACCTAGCAATCAGCCCCAGCATTTT. It translates to CASSQGGTPSNQPQHF.

The V call is TRBV5-4, the J call TRBJ2-7, with 12 bases fitting TRBD2. This CDR3 has 14 residues. Germline CDR1 and CDR2: SGHNT and YYREEE (reference sequence). The ends lost 3 bases at V and 7 bases at J; junction bases unmatched: 5. The CDR3 here is CASSWGTSGQEQYF. The CDR3 DNA sequence: TGTGCCAGCAGCTGGGGGACTAGCGGGCAGGAGCAGTACTTC.

The genes are TRBV19 and TRBJ2-7; 9 bases line up with TRBD1. In germline, CDR1 is LNHDA, CDR2 SQIVND (reference sequence). With V trimmed by 4 bases and J by 2 bases, 6 bases remained unmatched. The CDR3 totals 15 residues. CDR3 sequence reads: CASSTAGQGPYEQYF. The CDR3, as DNA: TGTGCCAGTAGTACCGCGGGACAGGGACCCTACGAGCAGTACTTC.